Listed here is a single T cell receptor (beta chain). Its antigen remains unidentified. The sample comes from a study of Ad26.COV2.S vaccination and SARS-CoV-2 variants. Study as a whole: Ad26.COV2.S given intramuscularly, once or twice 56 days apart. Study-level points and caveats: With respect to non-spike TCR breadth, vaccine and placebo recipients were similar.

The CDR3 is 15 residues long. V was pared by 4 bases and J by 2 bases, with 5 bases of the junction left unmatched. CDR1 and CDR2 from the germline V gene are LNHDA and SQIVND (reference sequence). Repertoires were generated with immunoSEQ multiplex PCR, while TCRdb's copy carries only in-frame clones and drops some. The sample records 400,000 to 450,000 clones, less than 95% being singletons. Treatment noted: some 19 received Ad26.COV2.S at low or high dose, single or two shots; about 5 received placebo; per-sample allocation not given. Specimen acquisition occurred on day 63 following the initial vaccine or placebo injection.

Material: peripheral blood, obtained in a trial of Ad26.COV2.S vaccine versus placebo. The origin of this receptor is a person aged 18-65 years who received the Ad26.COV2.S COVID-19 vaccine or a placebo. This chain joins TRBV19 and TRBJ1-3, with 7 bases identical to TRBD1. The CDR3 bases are TGTGCCAGTAGTAACTACAGGGGAGCTGGAAACACCATATATTTT. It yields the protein CASSNYRGAGNTIYF.